This record covers a single T cell receptor (beta chain). Antigen unknown. At one boundary the junction diverges from the germline segment, which might be a read error. This sample is part of a study of blood T cells in healthy people across ages. Notes on the study in general: It was the long-lived donors that had more naive CD4+ cells and higher diversity than aged donors.

No fewer than 6.5 million PBMCs went into each sample. Extracted total RNA amounted to at least 5.5 micrograms for each sample. This CDR3 comprises 14 residues. A second about 7 to 12 cycle PCR used barcoded and J-beta primers. TCRdb called the 5' RACE reads again in MiXCR, with one record for every CDR3 protein. The profile shows hundreds of thousands of distinct CDR3 sequences, around 40% of them singletons. The chain has TRBV12-3 or TRBV12-4 and TRBJ2-5; TRBD2 agrees at 11 bases. The receptor was derived from a woman aged 55-70 years in good health. Sequenced material: blood. The DNA of the CDR3 is TGTGCCAGCAGTTCCGGGACTAGCGGAGAGACCCAGGACTTC. This encodes CASSSGTSGETQDF.